The entry below describes one T cell receptor beta chain. The antigen is undetermined. Per the germline V gene, CDR1 is SEHNR and CDR2 is FQNEAQ (reference sequence). This CDR3 comprises 14 residues. With V trimmed by 5 bases and J by 6 bases, 7 bases remained unmatched. These data come from a study of response to subunit inactivated influenza vaccine. Findings of the study overall: It was suggested by the authors that few new T cells are recruited by each seasonal influenza vaccination.

One entry per CDR3 protein, called by TCRdb with MiXCR from the RT-PCR reads. Seen here are 600,000 to 700,000 distinct CDR3 sequences, approximately 15% observed once, and the top ten hold approximately 7.6%. V is TRBV7-9 and J is TRBJ1-1; TRBD1 matches 9 bases. The receptor was derived from a man in his fifties or sixties who received an inactivated influenza vaccine. The sample here was PBMCs from blood, taken 14 to 15 days before vaccination. The CDR3 region has the DNA TGTGCCAGCAGCCCGGGACAGGGAGGCGCTGAAGCTTTCTTT. Translated, it gives CASSPGQGGAEAFF.